This T cell receptor beta chain was captured by sequencing in a study of blood T cell repertoires in COVID-19. The germline gives CDR1 MDHEN, CDR2 SYDVKM. CDR3 length equals 16 residues. Trimming removed 5 bases at V and 1 base at J, with 14 bases between. Recovery among Cohort 3 donors was established by two negative PCRs, clearance, or symptom resolution. The assay was immunoSEQ multiplex PCR, and TCRdb's table has in-frame clones only and misses some. This sample has around 300,000 clones, with around nine tenths found just once. The clonotype was recovered from an older woman who had recovered from COVID-19. V gene TRBV28 combines with J gene TRBJ2-2; maybe TRBD1 (5 bases). Source material: PBMCs or T cells enriched from blood (not recorded which). CDR3: CASSRPRTMNTGELFF. The CDR3 DNA reads as TGTGCCAGCAGTAGGCCCCGGACAATGAACACCGGGGAGCTGTTTTTT. The whole variable domain, filled in from reference TRBV28 and TRBJ2-2, reads DVKVTQSSRYLVKRTGEKVFLECVQDMDHENMFWYRQDPGLGLRLIYFSYDVKMKEKGDIPEGYSVSREKKERFSLILESASTNQTSMYLCASSRPRTMNTGELFFGEGSRLTVL.